The rows below give T cell receptor beta chains drawn from one sample of a study of cytomegalovirus exposure and HLA in healthy donors. Clones were sequenced by immunoSEQ multiplex PCR, and TCRdb holds only the in-frame ones, with some missing. Of about 38,000 clones in the sample, 80% to 95% were seen once. Sequences were obtained from PBMCs. These receptors were obtained from a man aged 18 to 35 in good health and CMV-seronegative. The CDR3 runs from the conserved cysteine through the conserved F or W. D genes are given only for firm matches. A clone size is listed for some rows: how often the clone was seen (once, few, many), or a class if it is expanded.

length: 16; V: TRBV2; D: .; J: TRBJ2-4; size: .; DNA: TGTGCCAGCAGTGACAGCCAGGGTGGATTTCGCGCGACTCAGTACTTC; CDR3: CASSDSQGGFRATQYF
length: 11; V: TRBV11-1; D: .; J: TRBJ2-7; size: .; DNA: TGTGCCAGCAGCGCACATGGCGAGCAGTACTTC; CDR3: CASSAHGEQYF
length: 12; V: TRBV5-8; D: TRBD2; J: TRBJ2-7; size: once; DNA: TGTGCCAGCAGCCTTCGTCCGACTAGCGGGAGCTTC; CDR3: CASSLRPTSGSF
length: 15; V: TRBV5-1; D: TRBD1; J: TRBJ1-1; size: .; DNA: TGCGCCAGCAGCGTCCCGGGACAGGGGGTCACTGAAGCTTTCTTT; CDR3: CASSVPGQGVTEAFF
length: 17; V: TRBV23-1; D: TRBD1; J: TRBJ2-7; size: .; DNA: TGCGCCAGCAGTCAATTAGACCGACAGGGGACTTACTACGAGCAGTACTTC; CDR3: CASSQLDRQGTYYEQYF
length: 14; V: TRBV7-8; D: .; J: TRBJ1-2; size: .; DNA: TGTGCCAGCAGCTTAGGGAGGGGAGGGGATGGCTACACCTTC; CDR3: CASSLGRGGDGYTF
length: 14; V: TRBV10-2; D: TRBD1; J: TRBJ1-1; size: once; DNA: TGCGCCAGCAGTGCAGGGACAGGGAACACTGAAGCTTTCTTT; CDR3: CASSAGTGNTEAFF
length: 13; V: TRBV21-1; D: .; J: TRBJ1-1; size: .; DNA: TGTGCCATCCTCTCAGGGAAGAACACTGAAGCTTTCTTT; CDR3: CAILSGKNTEAFF
length: 13; V: TRBV30; D: .; J: TRBJ2-5; size: .; DNA: TGTGCCTGGAGCCAGGGAAGCCAAGAGACCCAGTACTTC; CDR3: CAWSQGSQETQYF
length: 16; V: TRBV7-9; D: TRBD2; J: TRBJ2-7; size: .; DNA: TGTGCCAGCAGCTCGTCCCCTCCTAGCGGGAGCTACGAGCAGTACTTC; CDR3: CASSSSPPSGSYEQYF
length: 15; V: TRBV19; D: .; J: TRBJ1-5; size: .; DNA: TGTGCCAGTAGTACCCAACACCAAGGGGGTCTGCCCCAGCATTTT; CDR3: CASSTQHQGGLPQHF
length: 14; V: TRBV7-2; D: .; J: TRBJ1-1; size: .; DNA: TGTGCCAGCAGCCAAACAGGTGGAACACTGAAGGCTTTCTTT; CDR3: CASSQTGGTLKAFF
length: 14; V: TRBV19; D: .; J: TRBJ1-1; size: .; DNA: TGTGCCAGTACCCTAGCTGGCCCGAACACTGAAGCTTTCTTT; CDR3: CASTLAGPNTEAFF
length: 17; V: TRBV28; D: .; J: TRBJ1-5; size: .; DNA: TGTGCCAGCAGTTCCCCCTCAGGGTCGGGCGGCAATCAGCCCCAGCATTTT; CDR3: CASSSPSGSGGNQPQHF
length: 14; V: TRBV4-1; D: .; J: TRBJ2-7; size: .; DNA: TGCGCCAGCAGCCAAGTTGTCAGCTCCTACGAGCAGTACTTC; CDR3: CASSQVVSSYEQYF
length: 15; V: TRBV7-9; D: TRBD1; J: TRBJ2-1; size: .; DNA: TGTGCCAGCAGCCCTTCCGGGACAGGGCTGGATGAGCAGTTCTTC; CDR3: CASSPSGTGLDEQFF
length: 13; V: TRBV4-1; D: .; J: TRBJ2-7; size: .; DNA: TGCGCCAGCAGCCCGGACAGACTGGGGGAGCAGTACTTC; CDR3: CASSPDRLGEQYF
length: 15; V: TRBV7-8; D: TRBD1; J: TRBJ2-5; size: few; DNA: TGTGCCAGCAGCTTGTCGGACAGGGTACAGGAGACCCAGTACTTC; CDR3: CASSLSDRVQETQYF
length: 13; V: TRBV30; D: TRBD1; J: TRBJ1-5; size: .; DNA: TGTGCCTGGGGGGACAGAAAAAATCAGCCCCAGCATTTT; CDR3: CAWGDRKNQPQHF
length: 15; V: TRBV6-6; D: .; J: TRBJ1-5; size: .; DNA: TGTGCCAGCAGTTACTCCCGGGTTGGCAATCAGCCCCAGCATTTT; CDR3: CASSYSRVGNQPQHF
length: 16; V: TRBV5-8; D: .; J: TRBJ2-7; size: .; DNA: TGTGCCAGCAGCTCTTACGCGACAGGATTCTCCTACGAGCAGTACTTC; CDR3: CASSSYATGFSYEQYF
length: 15; V: TRBV5-4; D: TRBD1; J: TRBJ2-2; size: .; DNA: TGTGCCAGCAGCTTAGGGGGCCGTGGCACCGGGGAGCTGTTTTTT; CDR3: CASSLGGRGTGELFF
length: 15; V: TRBV5-1; D: .; J: TRBJ1-1; size: .; DNA: TGCGCCAGCAGCTTAGGGCAGGGGTTGTACACTGAAGCTTTCTTT; CDR3: CASSLGQGLYTEAFF
length: 18; V: TRBV27; D: TRBD1; J: TRBJ2-3; size: .; DNA: TGTGCCAGCAGGATATTACTCCCGACAGGGCCTAGCACAGATACGCAGTATTTT; CDR3: CASRILLPTGPSTDTQYF
length: 12; V: TRBV28; D: .; J: TRBJ1-1; size: .; DNA: TGTGCCAGCAGTTCCCAGTACACTGAAGCTTTCTTT; CDR3: CASSSQYTEAFF
length: 12; V: TRBV6-5; D: .; J: TRBJ1-2; size: .; DNA: TGTGCCAGCAGCCGCCCGGGCTATGGCTACACCTTC; CDR3: CASSRPGYGYTF
length: 13; V: TRBV5-4; D: .; J: TRBJ2-1; size: .; DNA: TGTGCCAGCAGCTCCTCTAGGCTGGATGAGCAGTTCTTC; CDR3: CASSSSRLDEQFF
length: 17; V: TRBV27; D: TRBD2; J: TRBJ2-1; size: .; DNA: TGTGCCAGCAGCAGCAGACTAGCGGGGGGCCCTCTCAATGAGCAGTTCTTC; CDR3: CASSSRLAGGPLNEQFF
length: 13; V: TRBV6-6; D: .; J: TRBJ2-7; size: few; DNA: TGTGCCAGCCAGCGGCAGAGCTCCTACGAGCAGTACTTC; CDR3: CASQRQSSYEQYF
length: 16; V: TRBV30; D: TRBD1; J: TRBJ1-2; size: .; DNA: TGTGCCTGGAGTCCACGGACAGGGGCGGGTGGAAATGGCTACACCTTC; CDR3: CAWSPRTGAGGNGYTF
length: 13; V: TRBV19; D: .; J: TRBJ1-2; size: .; DNA: TGTGCCAGTAGTATATGGGAGGCCTATGGCTACACCTTC; CDR3: CASSIWEAYGYTF
length: 18; V: TRBV28; D: TRBD2; J: TRBJ2-7; size: .; DNA: TGTGCCAGCAGTACCCCTGGGGAGGGTGGAATGAGCTCCTACGAGCAGTACTTC; CDR3: CASSTPGEGGMSSYEQYF
length: 15; V: TRBV2; D: TRBD2; J: TRBJ2-1; size: .; DNA: TGTGCCAGCAGAGAGACTAGCGGCCTATACAATGAGCAGTTCTTC; CDR3: CASRETSGLYNEQFF
length: 12; V: TRBV2; D: .; J: TRBJ1-5; size: .; DNA: TGTGCCAGCCCTTATAGCAATCAGCCCCAGCATTTT; CDR3: CASPYSNQPQHF
length: 15; V: TRBV6-1; D: TRBD2; J: TRBJ2-5; size: .; DNA: TGTGCCAGCAGTGGAGTGGGAGGGCCTAAGGAGACCCAGTACTTC; CDR3: CASSGVGGPKETQYF
length: 12; V: TRBV11-2; D: .; J: TRBJ2-3; size: .; DNA: TGTGCCAGCAGTCACGCAGGGGATACGCAGTATTTT; CDR3: CASSHAGDTQYF
length: 14; V: TRBV7-7; D: .; J: TRBJ2-7; size: .; DNA: TGTGCTAGCAGCTTAATCGGGAGTCTAGACGAGCAGTACTTC; CDR3: CASSLIGSLDEQYF
length: 12; V: TRBV28; D: TRBD2; J: TRBJ2-1; size: .; DNA: TGTGTAACCCGGGGAGGGAACAATGAGCAGTTCTTC; CDR3: CVTRGGNNEQFF
length: 15; V: TRBV30; D: .; J: TRBJ2-3; size: .; DNA: TGTGCCTGGAGTCTGACAGAAGCTAGCACAGATACGCAGTATTTT; CDR3: CAWSLTEASTDTQYF
length: 18; V: TRBV2; D: TRBD2; J: TRBJ2-3; size: .; DNA: TGTGCCAGCAGTGGGGGTAGGGGACTAGCGGGTTTCACAGATACGCAGTATTTT; CDR3: CASSGGRGLAGFTDTQYF
length: 11; V: TRBV20-1; D: .; J: TRBJ1-1; size: .; DNA: TGCAGTGCTAGACCACGAGCTGAAGCTTTCTTT; CDR3: CSARPRAEAFF
length: 16; V: TRBV27; D: TRBD2; J: TRBJ2-1; size: .; DNA: TGTGCCAGCAGGGGAACCGGGACTAGCTCTTACAATGAGCAGTTCTTC; CDR3: CASRGTGTSSYNEQFF
length: 13; V: TRBV5-4; D: TRBD1; J: TRBJ1-5; size: .; DNA: TGTGCCAGCAGCCCGGGACAGCATCAGCCCCAGCATTTT; CDR3: CASSPGQHQPQHF
length: 15; V: TRBV4-1; D: .; J: TRBJ1-1; size: .; DNA: TGCGCCAGCAGCCACTCAACCGACAGAAACACTGAAGCTTTCTTT; CDR3: CASSHSTDRNTEAFF
length: 13; V: TRBV7-3; D: .; J: TRBJ2-5; size: .; DNA: TGTGCCAGCAGCTTAAGGCACGCTGAGACCCAGTACTTC; CDR3: CASSLRHAETQYF
length: 11; V: TRBV2; D: .; J: TRBJ2-3; size: .; DNA: TGTGCCAGCGGTACACCGGATACGCAGTATTTT; CDR3: CASGTPDTQYF
length: 15; V: TRBV7-2; D: .; J: TRBJ1-3; size: .; DNA: TGTGCCAGCAGCCCTAGAGCTCAGGGGGGAAACACCATATATTTT; CDR3: CASSPRAQGGNTIYF
length: 15; V: TRBV28; D: TRBD2; J: TRBJ2-1; size: once; DNA: TGTGCCAGCAGTTCCCTAGCGGGATACCTCCGTGAGCAGTTCTTC; CDR3: CASSSLAGYLREQFF
length: 15; V: TRBV12-5; D: TRBD1; J: TRBJ2-1; size: .; DNA: TGTGCTAGTGGTTTGGGACAGGGGGCGTTTGATGAGCAGTTCTTC; CDR3: CASGLGQGAFDEQFF
length: 15; V: TRBV4-2; D: .; J: TRBJ2-3; size: .; DNA: TGTGCCAGCAGCCAGGGTTACAGGGAAGCAGATACGCAGTATTTT; CDR3: CASSQGYREADTQYF
length: 15; V: TRBV7-6; D: TRBD2; J: TRBJ2-2; size: .; DNA: TGTGCCAGCAGCGAGACTAGCGGGAGAAACGGGGAGCTGTTTTTT; CDR3: CASSETSGRNGELFF
length: 15; V: TRBV9; D: TRBD1; J: TRBJ1-2; size: .; DNA: TGTGCCAGCAGCGGCCGACAGGGGGCTGGCTATGGCTACACCTTC; CDR3: CASSGRQGAGYGYTF